Many counts were recorded for the clone carrying this T cell receptor (beta chain). The entry originates in a study of T cells after posttransplantation cyclophosphamide. Only in-frame clones appear in the TCRdb table, and some are missing; sequencing was by immunoSEQ multiplex PCR. The table lists roughly 41,000 clones, with no singletons. Germline V gene sequence: CDR1 ENHRY, CDR2 SYGVKD. J was trimmed by 3 bases and V by 4 bases; bases with no gene match: 0. There are 12 residues in the CDR3. This clonotype originated in a man between 25 and 39 years old in good health and a related stem cell transplant donor. This chain joins TRBV10-3 and TRBJ2-7, with 7 bases lining up with TRBD1. The sequencing sample was made of PBMCs. The CDR3 DNA follows: TGTGCCATCAGTGGGGACAGCTACGAGCAGTACTTC. Its translation is CAISGDSYEQYF.